Sequencing of this T cell receptor (beta chain) was carried out in a study of early T cells in non-severe SARS-CoV-2 infection. About the research overall: Sequencing targeted bulk RNA from unsorted whole blood, leaving chains unpaired.

General observations from the study: Matching results from VDJdb favored anti-spike CD8 responses, leaving private and CD4 specificities undetected.

The germline V gene encodes CDR1 SNHLY and CDR2 FYNNEI. The CDR3 extends over 14 amino acids. V lost 3 bases and J 3 bases, leaving 10 bases between the germline ends. To note about this clonotype: Its antigen is as yet unknown.

Individually, cDNA molecules had unique molecular identifiers attached to them. TCRdb reanalysed the 5' RACE reads using MiXCR and keeps one entry per CDR3 protein. The data contain about 56,000 distinct CDR3 sequences, roughly 16% of them seen just once; the ten biggest clones take up roughly 3.9%. The source is an adult who was a healthcare worker with PCR-confirmed SARS-CoV-2 infection or an uninfected control (not recorded which). This material consisted of whole blood, taken at baseline. The V gene is TRBV2, the J gene TRBJ2-3; D might be TRBD2 (5 bases). CDR3 nucleotides: TGTGCCAGCAGTGATGTGACTACAACAGATACGCAGTATTTT. It encodes CASSDVTTTDTQYF. Based on the CDR3 plus reference TRBV2 and TRBJ2-3, the full variable domain is EPEVTQTPSHQVTQMGQEVILRCVPISNHLYFYWYRQILGQKVEFLVSFYNNEISEKSEIFDDQFSVERPDGSNFTLKIRSTKLEDSAMYFCASSDVTTTDTQYFGPGTRLTVL.